This TCR beta chain is drawn from a study of OX40 agonist ivuxolimab in advanced cancers. A word on this clone: As yet, its antigen is unknown.

The protocol was immunoSEQ multiplex PCR, while the TCRdb copy is restricted to in-frame clones and leaves out a portion. The data hold about 100,000 clones, with about 90% observed a single time. Trimming left V 1 base short and J 1 base short, with 7 bases between. The germline gives CDR1 SEHNR, CDR2 FQNEAQ (reference sequence). CDR3 length: 14 residues. Study-level results: The specificity for antigen of the expanded peripheral T cells was not determined.

V is TRBV7-9 and J is TRBJ1-1; D perhaps matches TRBD1 (5 bases). The sequence was obtained from an adult with an advanced solid tumor such as melanoma, head and neck, liver or kidney cancer. The starting material was CD4+ or CD8+ T cells sorted from blood, obtained in a trial of the OX40 agonist ivuxolimab. The CDR3 sequence is CASSLVTGNTEAFF. As DNA, the CDR3 is TGTGCCAGCAGCTTAGTAACAGGGAACACTGAAGCTTTCTTT.